This TCR beta chain was recovered during a study of blood T cells in healthy people across ages. Concerning this clonotype: Its antigen is not identified.

Study results and limitations: Researchers report that TCR beta diversity correlated strongly with naive T cell percentage. With unsorted PBMCs, a conclusive comparison of naive versus antigen-experienced cells was not possible.

Isolation recovered at least 7 million PBMCs from every sample. A second roughly 6 to 11 cycle PCR used barcoded and J-beta primers. Per sample, CDR3-containing paired-end reads numbered at least 3 million. TCRdb re-called the 5' RACE reads through MiXCR, storing one row per CDR3 protein. The sample gives about 670,000 distinct CDR3 sequences, over 40% of which show up once; around 30% is in the top ten. CDR1 MNHEY and CDR2 SMNVEV come from the germline V gene (reference sequence). V shed 4 bases and J 2 bases; nucleotides not matched to a gene: 5. This CDR3 is 15 amino acids long. This receptor was identified in a man aged 80 or over in good health. The rearrangement joins TRBV27 to TRBJ1-5; TRBD1 agrees at 7 bases. Sequencing was performed on blood. This CDR3 is CASSYRGTRNQPQHF. The CDR3 bases are TGTGCCAGCAGTTACAGGGGCACTCGCAATCAGCCCCAGCATTTT.